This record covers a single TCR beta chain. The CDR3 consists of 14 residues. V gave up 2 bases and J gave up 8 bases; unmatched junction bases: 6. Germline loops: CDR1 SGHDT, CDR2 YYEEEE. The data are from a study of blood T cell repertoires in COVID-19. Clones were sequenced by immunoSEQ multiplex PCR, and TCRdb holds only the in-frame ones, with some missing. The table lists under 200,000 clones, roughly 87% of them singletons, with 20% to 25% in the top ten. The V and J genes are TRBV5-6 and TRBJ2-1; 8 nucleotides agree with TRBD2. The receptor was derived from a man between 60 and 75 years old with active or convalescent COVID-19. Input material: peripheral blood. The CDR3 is CASSFGGAWDEQFF. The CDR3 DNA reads TGTGCCAGCAGCTTCGGGGGGGCCTGGGATGAGCAGTTCTTC.